This T cell receptor (beta chain) was captured by sequencing in a study of cytotoxic CD8 clonotypes in ibrutinib-treated CLL. The J segment lost 2 bases and the V segment lost 3 bases, leaving 15 bases of the junction unmatched. The CDR3 has 18 residues. From germline, CDR1 is MNHEY and CDR2 SMNVEV (reference sequence). Depths of 1 in 200,000 to 1 in 1 million T cells were the sequencing target. Assay: immunoSEQ multiplex PCR; the TCRdb copy retains only in-frame clones and omits some. Here the sample spans about 84,000 clones, just over 85% being singletons. This clone was recorded a few times. What it recognizes is unknown. Study results and limitations: Public clonotypes, an uncommon group, contracted or remained stable on treatment. Clonality went up at the time of ibrutinib response, stayed stable in sustained remission, and later dropped back toward its baseline level at progression.

This TCR was recovered from a human donor with chronic lymphocytic leukemia. This chain joins TRBV27 and TRBJ2-7, with TRBD2 matching over 8 bases. The material sequenced was PBMCs, taken before ibrutinib treatment. The DNA of the CDR3 is TGTGCCAGCAGTTTTAAGGGGGGGAGCGGGAGTATTGCCTACGAGCAGTACTTC. It is translated as CASSFKGGSGSIAYEQYF.